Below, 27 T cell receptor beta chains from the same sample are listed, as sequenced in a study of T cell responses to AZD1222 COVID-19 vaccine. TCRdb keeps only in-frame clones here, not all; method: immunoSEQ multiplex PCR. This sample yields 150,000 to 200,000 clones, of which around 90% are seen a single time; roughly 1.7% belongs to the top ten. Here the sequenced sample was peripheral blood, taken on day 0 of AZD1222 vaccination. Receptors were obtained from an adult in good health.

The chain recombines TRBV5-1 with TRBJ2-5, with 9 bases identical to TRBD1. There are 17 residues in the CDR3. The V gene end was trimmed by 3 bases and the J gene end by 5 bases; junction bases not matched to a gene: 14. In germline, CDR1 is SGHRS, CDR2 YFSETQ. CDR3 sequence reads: CASSYGGGTGFRETQYF. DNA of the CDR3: TGCGCCAGCAGCTACGGAGGAGGGACAGGGTTTCGGGAGACCCAGTACTTC.

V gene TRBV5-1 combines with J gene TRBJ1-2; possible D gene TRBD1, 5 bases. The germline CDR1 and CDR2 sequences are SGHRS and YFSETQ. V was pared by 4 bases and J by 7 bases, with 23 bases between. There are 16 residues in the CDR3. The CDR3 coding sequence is TGCGCCAGCAGCCCGGACGGGGGACCACTCGGATCTGGCTACACCTTC. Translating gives CASSPDGGPLGSGYTF.

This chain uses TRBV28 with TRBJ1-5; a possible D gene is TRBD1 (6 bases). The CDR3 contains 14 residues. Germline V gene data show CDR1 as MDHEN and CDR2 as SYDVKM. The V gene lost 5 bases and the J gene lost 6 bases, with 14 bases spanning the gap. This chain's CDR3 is CASSPDRLLQPQHF. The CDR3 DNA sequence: TGTGCCAGCAGTCCCGACAGGCTCCTTCAGCCCCAGCATTTT.

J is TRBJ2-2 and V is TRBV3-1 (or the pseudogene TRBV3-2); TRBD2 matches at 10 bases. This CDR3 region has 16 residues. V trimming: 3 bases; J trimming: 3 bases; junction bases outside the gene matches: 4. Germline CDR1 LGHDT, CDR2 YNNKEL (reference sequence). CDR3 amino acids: CASSHSGTSDTGELFF. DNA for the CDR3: TGTGCCAGCAGCCATTCCGGGACTAGCGACACCGGGGAGCTGTTTTTT.

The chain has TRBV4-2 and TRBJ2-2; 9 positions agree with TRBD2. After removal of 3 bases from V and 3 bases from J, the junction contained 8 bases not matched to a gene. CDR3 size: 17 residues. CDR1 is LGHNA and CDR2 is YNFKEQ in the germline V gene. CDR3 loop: CASSHPTSGLHTGELFF. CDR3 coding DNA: TGTGCCAGCAGCCACCCCACTAGCGGGCTGCACACCGGGGAGCTGTTTTTT.

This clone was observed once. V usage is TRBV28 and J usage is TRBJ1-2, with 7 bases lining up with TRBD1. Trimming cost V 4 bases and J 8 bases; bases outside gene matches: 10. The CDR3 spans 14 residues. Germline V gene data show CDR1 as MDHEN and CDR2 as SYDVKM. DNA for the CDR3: TGTGCCAGCAGTTGGGAGGGGGCGAATAGAGGCTACACCTTC. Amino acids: CASSWEGANRGYTF.

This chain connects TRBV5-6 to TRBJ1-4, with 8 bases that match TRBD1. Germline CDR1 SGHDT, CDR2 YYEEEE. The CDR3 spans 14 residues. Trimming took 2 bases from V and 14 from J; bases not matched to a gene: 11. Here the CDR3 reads CASSFRDRPSGLFF. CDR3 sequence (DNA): TGTGCCAGCAGCTTCAGGGACAGGCCCTCGGGGCTGTTTTTT.

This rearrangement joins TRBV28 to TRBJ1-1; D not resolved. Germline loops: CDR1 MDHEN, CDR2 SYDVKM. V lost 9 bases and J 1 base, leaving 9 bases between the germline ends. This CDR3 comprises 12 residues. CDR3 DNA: TGTGCCAGTCTGACACAGAACACTGAAGCTTTCTTT. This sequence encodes CASLTQNTEAFF.

CDR3 in amino acids: CASSPGQPLSGGTEAFF. DNA for the CDR3: TGTGCCAGCAGCCCAGGACAGCCTTTATCAGGGGGCACTGAAGCTTTCTTT. The gene calls are TRBV7-3 and TRBJ1-1; 7 nucleotides match TRBD1. Per germline, CDR1 SGHTA and CDR2 FQGTGA. Losses at the gene ends were 5 bases for V and 4 bases for J; bases not matched to a gene: 16. The CDR3 loop spans 17 amino acids.

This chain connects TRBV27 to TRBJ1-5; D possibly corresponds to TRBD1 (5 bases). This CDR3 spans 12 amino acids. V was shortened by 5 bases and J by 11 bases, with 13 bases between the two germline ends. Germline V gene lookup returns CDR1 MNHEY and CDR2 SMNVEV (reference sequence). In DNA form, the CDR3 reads TGTGCCAGCAGTCGACGACCAGGGTCCCAGCATTTT. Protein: CASSRRPGSQHF.

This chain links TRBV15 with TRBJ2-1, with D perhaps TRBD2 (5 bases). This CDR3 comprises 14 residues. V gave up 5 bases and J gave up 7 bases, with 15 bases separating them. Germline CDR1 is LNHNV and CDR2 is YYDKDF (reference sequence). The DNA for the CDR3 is TGTGCCACCAGCGCCCGGGATCGGACTAATGAGCAGTTCTTC. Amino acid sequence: CATSARDRTNEQFF.

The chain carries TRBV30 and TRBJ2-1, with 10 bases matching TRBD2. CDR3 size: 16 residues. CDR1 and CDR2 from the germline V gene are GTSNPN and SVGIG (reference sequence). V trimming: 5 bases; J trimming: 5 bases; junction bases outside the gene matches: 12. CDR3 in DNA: TGTGCCTGGTCCCCCCCCCTAGCGGGGGTTGACAATGAGCAGTTCTTC. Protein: CAWSPPLAGVDNEQFF.

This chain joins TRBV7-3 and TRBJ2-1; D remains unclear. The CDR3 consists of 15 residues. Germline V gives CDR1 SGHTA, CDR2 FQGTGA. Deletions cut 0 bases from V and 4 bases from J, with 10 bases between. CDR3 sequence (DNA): TGTGCCAGCAGCTTAACTCTTCCTAGGTACAATGAGCAGTTCTTC. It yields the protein CASSLTLPRYNEQFF.

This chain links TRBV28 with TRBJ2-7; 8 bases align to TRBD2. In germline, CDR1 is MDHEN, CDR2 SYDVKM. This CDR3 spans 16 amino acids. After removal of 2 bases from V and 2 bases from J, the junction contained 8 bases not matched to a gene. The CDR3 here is CASSLGAGRAPYEQYF. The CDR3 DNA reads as TGTGCCAGCAGTTTAGGGGCCGGGAGGGCCCCCTACGAGCAGTACTTC.

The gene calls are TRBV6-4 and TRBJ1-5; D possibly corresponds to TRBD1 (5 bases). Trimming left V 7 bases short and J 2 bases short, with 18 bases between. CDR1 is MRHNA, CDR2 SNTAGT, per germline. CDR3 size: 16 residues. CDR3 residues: CASTESGQGRNQPQHF. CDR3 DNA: TGTGCCAGCACGGAGTCAGGGCAGGGTCGCAATCAGCCCCAGCATTTT.

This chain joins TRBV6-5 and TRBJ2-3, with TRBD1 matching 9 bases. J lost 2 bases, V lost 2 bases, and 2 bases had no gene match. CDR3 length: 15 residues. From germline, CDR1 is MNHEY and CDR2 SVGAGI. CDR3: CASSYRDRVTDTQYF. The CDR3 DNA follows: TGTGCCAGCAGTTACCGGGACAGGGTCACAGATACGCAGTATTTT.

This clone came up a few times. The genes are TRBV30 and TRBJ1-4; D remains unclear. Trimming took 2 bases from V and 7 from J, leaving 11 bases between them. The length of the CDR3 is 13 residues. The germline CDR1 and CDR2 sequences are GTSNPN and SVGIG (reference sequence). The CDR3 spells CAWSPSGREKLFF. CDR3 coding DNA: TGTGCCTGGAGTCCGTCTGGGCGTGAAAAACTGTTTTTT.

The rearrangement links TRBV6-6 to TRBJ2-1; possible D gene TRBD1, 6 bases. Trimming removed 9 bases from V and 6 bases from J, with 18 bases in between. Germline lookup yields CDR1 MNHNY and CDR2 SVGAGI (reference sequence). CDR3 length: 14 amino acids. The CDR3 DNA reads TGTGCCAGTGCAATTTCCGACAGGCTCAATGAGCAGTTCTTC. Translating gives CASAISDRLNEQFF.

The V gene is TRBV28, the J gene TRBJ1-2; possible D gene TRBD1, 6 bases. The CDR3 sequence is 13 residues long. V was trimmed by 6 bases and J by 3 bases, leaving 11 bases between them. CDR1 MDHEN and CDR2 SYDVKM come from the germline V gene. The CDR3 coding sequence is TGTGCCAGCAGACAGGGTCGGGACTATGGCTACACCTTC. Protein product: CASRQGRDYGYTF.

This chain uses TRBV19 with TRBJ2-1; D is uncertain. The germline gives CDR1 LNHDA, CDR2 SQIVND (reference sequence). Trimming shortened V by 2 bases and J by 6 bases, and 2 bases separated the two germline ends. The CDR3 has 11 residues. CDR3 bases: TGTGCCAGTAGTATAATCAATGAGCAGTTCTTC. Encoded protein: CASSIINEQFF.

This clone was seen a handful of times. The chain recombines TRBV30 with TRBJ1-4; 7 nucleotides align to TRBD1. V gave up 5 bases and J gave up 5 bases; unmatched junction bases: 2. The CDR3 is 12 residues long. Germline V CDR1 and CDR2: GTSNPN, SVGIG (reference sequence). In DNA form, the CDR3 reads TGTGCCTGGGGGACAGAGAATGAAAAACTGTTTTTT. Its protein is CAWGTENEKLFF. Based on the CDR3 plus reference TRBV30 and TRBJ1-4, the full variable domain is SQTIHQWPATLVQPVGSPLSLECTVEGTSNPNLYWYRQAAGRGLQLLFYSVGIGQISSEVPQNLSASRPQDRQFILSSKKLLLSDSGFYLCAWGTENEKLFFGSGTQLSVL.

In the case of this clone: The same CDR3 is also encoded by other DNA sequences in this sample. CDR3 sequence reads: CASSYSGGETQYF. DNA of the CDR3: TGTGCCAGCAGTTACTCGGGGGGAGAGACCCAGTACTTC. This chain uses TRBV6-5 with TRBJ2-5; a possible D gene is TRBD2 (6 bases). The V end lost 0 bases, the J end lost 4 bases, and 6 bases lay between the germline ends. Germline V gene data show CDR1 as MNHEY and CDR2 as SVGAGI. The CDR3 length is 13 residues.

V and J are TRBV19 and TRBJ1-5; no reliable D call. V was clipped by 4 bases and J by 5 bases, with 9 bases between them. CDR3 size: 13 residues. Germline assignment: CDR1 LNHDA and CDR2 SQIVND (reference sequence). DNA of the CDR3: TGTGCCAGTAGTACAGGATTCTATCAGCCCCAGCATTTT. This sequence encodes CASSTGFYQPQHF.

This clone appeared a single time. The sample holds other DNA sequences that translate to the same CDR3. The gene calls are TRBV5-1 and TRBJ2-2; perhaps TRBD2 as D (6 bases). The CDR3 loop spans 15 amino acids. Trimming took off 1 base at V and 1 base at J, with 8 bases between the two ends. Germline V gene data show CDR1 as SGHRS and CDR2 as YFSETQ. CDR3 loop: CASSLTGGNTGELFF. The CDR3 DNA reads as TGCGCCAGCAGCTTGACCGGGGGGAACACCGGGGAGCTGTTTTTT.

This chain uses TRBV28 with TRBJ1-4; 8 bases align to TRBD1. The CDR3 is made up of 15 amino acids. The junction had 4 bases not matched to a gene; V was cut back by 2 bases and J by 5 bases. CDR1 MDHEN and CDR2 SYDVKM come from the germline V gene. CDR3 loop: CASSLGGTGNEKLFF. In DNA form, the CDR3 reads TGTGCCAGCAGTTTAGGCGGGACAGGAAATGAAAAACTGTTTTTT.

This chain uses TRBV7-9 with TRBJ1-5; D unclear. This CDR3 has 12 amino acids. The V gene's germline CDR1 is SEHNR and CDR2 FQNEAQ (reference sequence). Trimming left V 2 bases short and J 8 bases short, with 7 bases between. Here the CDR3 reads CASSLYTEPQHF. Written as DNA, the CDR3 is TGTGCCAGCAGCTTATATACTGAGCCCCAGCATTTT.

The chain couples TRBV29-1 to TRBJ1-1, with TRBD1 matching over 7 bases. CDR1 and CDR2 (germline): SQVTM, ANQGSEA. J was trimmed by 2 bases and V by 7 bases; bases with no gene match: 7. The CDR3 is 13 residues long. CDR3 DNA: TGCAGCGCCCGAGACAGGGTCAACACTGAAGCTTTCTTT. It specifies CSARDRVNTEAFF. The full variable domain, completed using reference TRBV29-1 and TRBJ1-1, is SAVISQKPSRDICQRGTSLTIQCQVDSQVTMMFWYRQQPGQSLTLIATANQGSEATYESGFVIDKFPISRPNLTFSTLTVSNMSPEDSSIYLCSARDRVNTEAFFGQGTRLTVV.